The 26 T cell receptor beta chains below come from one sample, sequenced in a study of beta chain features in type 1 diabetes. The isolated RNA, all of it, was reverse transcribed, so expressed TCRB transcripts were what got sequenced. The table came from immunoSEQ multiplex PCR; TCRdb's copy has only in-frame clones and leaves some out. This table has fewer than 300,000 clones, approximately 10% appearing once. Study-level findings and limits: People with Type 1 diabetes carried modestly yet significantly shorter TCRB CDR3s in all four CD4+ subsets.

Antigens of these TCRs are unknown. Material for sequencing was naive CD4+ T cells from blood. All receptors derive from a man aged 25-40 years with type 1 diabetes.

This clone was seen only a few times. V is TRBV11-2 and J is TRBJ2-7; D perhaps matches TRBD2 (5 bases). This CDR3 contains 12 residues. Deletions cut 0 bases from V and 11 bases from J, with 11 bases between. Germline values: CDR1 SGHAT, CDR2 FQNNGV. CDR3 sequence reads: CASSLDPQREYF. The DNA of the CDR3 is TGTGCCAGCAGCTTAGATCCGCAGAGGGAGTACTTC.

The chain recombines TRBV7-8 with TRBJ2-5, with 8 bases matching TRBD1. CDR1 SGHVS and CDR2 FQNEAQ come from the germline V gene. Trimming at V came to 5 bases and at J to 1 base, leaving 6 bases not matched to a gene. This CDR3 region has 15 residues. The CDR3 DNA reads as TGTGCCAGCAGCCCAAAGGACAGGGCCCAAGAGACCCAGTACTTC. It codes for CASSPKDRAQETQYF.

This clone was detected only a few times. The chain's CDR3 is CSVDTGSDTQYF. In nucleotides, the CDR3 is TGCAGCGTTGATACAGGGTCAGATACGCAGTATTTT. The chain recombines TRBV29-1 with TRBJ2-3, with D tentatively TRBD1 (6 bases). CDR3 length equals 12 residues. The germline V and J ends were trimmed by 3 bases and 4 bases, with 8 bases remaining between them. The germline V gene encodes CDR1 SQVTM and CDR2 ANQGSEA.

This clone was picked up a small number of times. This chain uses TRBV7-3 with TRBJ2-1; 8 nucleotides line up with TRBD2. Trimming removed 4 bases from V and 6 bases from J; junction bases left unmatched: 8. This CDR3 spans 15 amino acids. CDR1 and CDR2 from the germline V gene are SGHTA and FQGTGA. The CDR3 coding sequence is TGTGCCAGCAGCTCACAAGCGGGGGCGTTCAATGAGCAGTTCTTC. Translated, it gives CASSSQAGAFNEQFF.

The J gene is TRBJ2-7, the V gene TRBV29-1; 7 positions match TRBD1. The CDR3 runs to 16 residues. V shed 4 bases and J 4 bases; nucleotides not matched to a gene: 16. Germline CDR1 SQVTM, CDR2 ANQGSEA. The CDR3 sequence: CSVGHPGGFFRYEQYF. CDR3 nucleotide sequence: TGCAGCGTTGGTCACCCAGGGGGTTTTTTTCGGTACGAGCAGTACTTC.

In nucleotides, the CDR3 is TGTGCCAGCAGCCGCGGGGACGGAGAGACCCAGTACTTC. The encoded protein is CASSRGDGETQYF. The chain joins TRBV11-2 to TRBJ2-5; weak D call: TRBD2 (6 bases). Trimming removed 5 bases from V and 4 bases from J, with 11 bases in between. Germline V gene data show CDR1 as SGHAT and CDR2 as FQNNGV. CDR3 length: 13 residues.

This clone has a handful of counts. As DNA, the CDR3 is TGTGCCAGCAGCTTAACAGTCTCTGGAAACACCATATATTTT. Protein: CASSLTVSGNTIYF. The chain is built from TRBV7-9 and TRBJ1-3; D is uncertain. The germline V gene encodes CDR1 SEHNR and CDR2 FQNEAQ (reference sequence). Trimming removed 2 bases from V and 0 bases from J, with 5 bases in between. CDR3 length: 14 residues.

The gene calls are TRBV5-6 and TRBJ2-1; TRBD2 agrees at 8 bases. The CDR3 runs to 15 residues. Germline-derived CDR1 and CDR2 are SGHDT and YYEEEE. After removal of 4 bases from V and 0 bases from J, the junction contained 3 bases not matched to a gene. The CDR3 loop reads CASSPGGSSYNEQFF. CDR3 DNA: TGTGCCAGCAGCCCGGGGGGGAGCTCCTACAATGAGCAGTTCTTC.

The chain uses TRBV7-2 and TRBJ2-2; 7 bases match TRBD1. Germline CDR1 and CDR2: SGHTA and FQGNSA. With 2 bases clipped from V and 4 bases from J, the junction kept 13 bases outside the gene matches. The length of the CDR3 is 18 residues. CDR3 region: CASSLRQGPRVGTGELFF. DNA of the CDR3: TGTGCCAGCAGCTTAAGACAGGGACCACGCGTCGGCACCGGGGAGCTGTTTTTT.

The rearrangement links TRBV7-9 to TRBJ2-7; perhaps TRBD1 as D (6 bases). Between the trimmed V and J ends, which lost 4 bases and 1 base, there was a span of 11 bases. The CDR3 extends over 14 amino acids. Germline CDR1 SEHNR, CDR2 FQNEAQ (reference sequence). CDR3 DNA: TGTGCCAGCAGCTCCCGGACAGCTTCCTACGAGCAGTACTTC. Protein product: CASSSRTASYEQYF. The full variable domain, with the rest looked up from reference TRBV7-9 and TRBJ2-7, is DTGVSQNPRHKITKRGQNVTFRCDPISEHNRLYWYRQTLGQGPEFLTYFQNEAQLEKSRLLSDRFSAERPKGSFSTLEIQRTEQGDSAMYLCASSSRTASYEQYFGPGTRLTVT.

The rearrangement uses TRBV28 and TRBJ2-1; the D is unclear. The germline V gene has CDR1 MDHEN and CDR2 SYDVKM. V was shortened by 6 bases and J by 6 bases, with 12 bases between the two germline ends. The CDR3 is 13 amino acids. CDR3 bases: TGTGCCAGCAGCATAACTACTCCCAATGAGCAGTTCTTC. It translates to CASSITTPNEQFF.

The J gene is TRBJ2-3, the V gene TRBV5-4; TRBD2 might be the D (5 bases). The CDR3 loop spans 13 amino acids. In germline, CDR1 is SGHNT, CDR2 YYREEE (reference sequence). V was shortened by 6 bases and J by 4 bases, with 12 bases between the two germline ends. In nucleotides, the CDR3 is TGTGCCAGCACCAACGGGGTGGCAGATACGCAGTATTTT. Protein product: CASTNGVADTQYF. The full variable domain, with the rest looked up from reference TRBV5-4 and TRBJ2-3, is ETGVTQSPTHLIKTRGQQVTLRCSSQSGHNTVSWYQQALGQGPQFIFQYYREEENGRGNFPPRFSGLQFPNYSSELNVNALELDDSALYLCASTNGVADTQYFGPGTRLTVL.

This clone was seen a few times. V is TRBV21-1 and J is TRBJ1-2. TRBV21-1 represents a pseudogene. This CDR3 spans 14 amino acids. Here the CDR3 reads CASSFRPGIRGYTF. CDR3 nucleotides: TGTGCCAGCAGCTTTAGACCGGGGATACGTGGCTACACCTTC.

This clone was detected only a few times. J is TRBJ1-2 and V is TRBV2; 9 bases align to TRBD1. This CDR3 is 15 amino acids long. Germline trimming cut 5 bases from V and 3 bases from J; bases unmatched to any gene: 7. The V gene's germline CDR1 is SNHLY and CDR2 FYNNEI. The CDR3 spells CASSRGGQGYYGYTF. CDR3 bases: TGTGCCAGCAGTCGCGGGGGACAGGGTTACTATGGCTACACCTTC.

The DNA for the CDR3 is TGTGCCAGCAGCCGAGGTAGCGCCTGGGCCTACAATGAGCAGTTCTTC. It yields the protein CASSRGSAWAYNEQFF. V usage is TRBV11-2 and J usage is TRBJ2-1; a weak D match, TRBD2 (5 bases). V lost 5 bases and J lost 2, with 16 bases in between. This CDR3 has 16 amino acids. The germline CDR1 and CDR2 sequences are SGHAT and FQNNGV.

This clone appeared a few times. The J gene is TRBJ2-1, the V gene TRBV28; 12 bases fit TRBD2. With 6 bases clipped from V and 4 bases from J, the junction kept 7 bases outside the gene matches. The CDR3 has 16 amino acids. Per the germline V gene, CDR1 is MDHEN and CDR2 is SYDVKM. The CDR3 nucleotides are TGTGCCAGCAGGGAGACTAGCGGGGGTGGTTACAATGAGCAGTTCTTC. The encoded protein is CASRETSGGGYNEQFF.

This clone was counted a few times. V is TRBV5-1 and J is TRBJ2-7, with TRBD1 identical over 8 bases. CDR1 is SGHRS, CDR2 YFSETQ, per germline. This CDR3 contains 15 residues. Trimming took 4 bases from V and 3 from J; bases not matched to a gene: 9. In nucleotides, the CDR3 is TGCGCCAGCAGCAGCTCCGGGACAGGCTTCTACGAGCAGTACTTC. As protein: CASSSSGTGFYEQYF.

The J gene is TRBJ2-6, the V gene TRBV7-6; the D is unclear. The V end was cut by 2 bases, the J end by 0 bases, with 14 bases between. Germline-derived CDR1 and CDR2 are SGHVS and FNYEAQ. The CDR3 consists of 18 residues. The DNA for the CDR3 is TGTGCCAGCAGCTTAAAGGTTTTCCTAGGCTCTGGGGCCAACGTCCTGACTTTC. This gives the protein CASSLKVFLGSGANVLTF.

This clone has a handful of counts. This chain uses TRBV2 with TRBJ2-1, with TRBD1 matching over 7 bases. J lost 8 bases, V lost 3 bases, and 10 bases had no gene match. Germline V gene sequence: CDR1 SNHLY, CDR2 FYNNEI. The CDR3 covers 15 residues. CDR3 in DNA: TGTGCCAGCAGTGAGGGGAACAGGGGAAGCCATGAGCAGTTCTTC. The encoded protein is CASSEGNRGSHEQFF.

J is TRBJ2-7 and V is TRBV19; perhaps TRBD2 as D (6 bases). Germline loops: CDR1 LNHDA, CDR2 SQIVND (reference sequence). This CDR3 has 14 residues. Trimming removed 6 bases at V and 5 bases at J, with 17 bases between. This chain's CDR3 is CASSLGLQRHEQYF. DNA for the CDR3: TGTGCCAGTAGCTTGGGACTCCAACGGCACGAGCAGTACTTC.

This clone was counted a few times. CDR3 residues: CASSPPGGVLYNEQFF. The CDR3 DNA reads as TGTGCCAGCAGCCCCCCGGGGGGAGTCTTGTACAATGAGCAGTTCTTC. This chain joins TRBV9 and TRBJ2-1; 7 positions match TRBD2. The V segment lost 4 bases and the J segment 4 bases; nucleotides outside the gene matches: 11. Germline CDR1 is SGDLS and CDR2 is YYNGEE. The CDR3 length is 16 residues.

The rearrangement uses TRBV7-9 and TRBJ2-1, with TRBD2 matching 7 bases. V was pared by 5 bases and J by 10 bases, with 14 bases of the junction left unmatched. The CDR3 contains 15 residues. The germline CDR1 and CDR2 sequences are SEHNR and FQNEAQ (reference sequence). In DNA form, the CDR3 reads TGTGCCAGCAGCGGGGGGGGGATTCGGGGCAGCGAGCAGTTCTTC. Residues: CASSGGGIRGSEQFF.

The chain employs TRBV19 and TRBJ1-2; D not resolved. Deletions cut 1 base from V and 5 bases from J, with 17 bases between. The germline CDR1 and CDR2 sequences are LNHDA and SQIVND (reference sequence). The CDR3 has 16 amino acids. CDR3 region: CASSIVPARYAYGYTF. CDR3 in DNA: TGTGCCAGTAGTATAGTTCCAGCCAGGTATGCGTATGGCTACACCTTC.

The chain is built from TRBV18 and TRBJ2-5; a weak D match, TRBD1 (6 bases). Between the trimmed V and J ends, which lost 3 bases and 4 bases, there was a span of 6 bases. From germline, CDR1 is KGHSH and CDR2 LQKENI. The CDR3 is 12 amino acids. The CDR3 region has the DNA TGTGCCAGCTCACCGGACAGAGAGACCCAGTACTTC. This gives the protein CASSPDRETQYF.

This clone came up a few times. V gene TRBV4-2 combines with J gene TRBJ2-3, with D possibly being TRBD1 (6 bases). This CDR3 has 16 residues. Germline V gene lookup returns CDR1 LGHNA and CDR2 YNFKEQ. Trimming stripped 0 bases from V and 2 bases from J, with 12 bases between. The CDR3 DNA follows: TGTGCCAGCAGCCAAGACCCGAGGGGGTCCACAGATACGCAGTATTTT. It yields the protein CASSQDPRGSTDTQYF.

In its sample, this clone was seen a few times. The chain carries TRBV7-3 and TRBJ2-2; TRBD1 matches 7 bases. Trimming took 4 bases from V and 5 from J; bases not matched to a gene: 4. The CDR3 is made up of 14 amino acids. Germline values: CDR1 SGHTA, CDR2 FQGTGA. CDR3 DNA sequence: TGTGCCAGCAGCTCGGGACAGCAGACCGGGGAGCTGTTTTTT. This gives the protein CASSSGQQTGELFF.